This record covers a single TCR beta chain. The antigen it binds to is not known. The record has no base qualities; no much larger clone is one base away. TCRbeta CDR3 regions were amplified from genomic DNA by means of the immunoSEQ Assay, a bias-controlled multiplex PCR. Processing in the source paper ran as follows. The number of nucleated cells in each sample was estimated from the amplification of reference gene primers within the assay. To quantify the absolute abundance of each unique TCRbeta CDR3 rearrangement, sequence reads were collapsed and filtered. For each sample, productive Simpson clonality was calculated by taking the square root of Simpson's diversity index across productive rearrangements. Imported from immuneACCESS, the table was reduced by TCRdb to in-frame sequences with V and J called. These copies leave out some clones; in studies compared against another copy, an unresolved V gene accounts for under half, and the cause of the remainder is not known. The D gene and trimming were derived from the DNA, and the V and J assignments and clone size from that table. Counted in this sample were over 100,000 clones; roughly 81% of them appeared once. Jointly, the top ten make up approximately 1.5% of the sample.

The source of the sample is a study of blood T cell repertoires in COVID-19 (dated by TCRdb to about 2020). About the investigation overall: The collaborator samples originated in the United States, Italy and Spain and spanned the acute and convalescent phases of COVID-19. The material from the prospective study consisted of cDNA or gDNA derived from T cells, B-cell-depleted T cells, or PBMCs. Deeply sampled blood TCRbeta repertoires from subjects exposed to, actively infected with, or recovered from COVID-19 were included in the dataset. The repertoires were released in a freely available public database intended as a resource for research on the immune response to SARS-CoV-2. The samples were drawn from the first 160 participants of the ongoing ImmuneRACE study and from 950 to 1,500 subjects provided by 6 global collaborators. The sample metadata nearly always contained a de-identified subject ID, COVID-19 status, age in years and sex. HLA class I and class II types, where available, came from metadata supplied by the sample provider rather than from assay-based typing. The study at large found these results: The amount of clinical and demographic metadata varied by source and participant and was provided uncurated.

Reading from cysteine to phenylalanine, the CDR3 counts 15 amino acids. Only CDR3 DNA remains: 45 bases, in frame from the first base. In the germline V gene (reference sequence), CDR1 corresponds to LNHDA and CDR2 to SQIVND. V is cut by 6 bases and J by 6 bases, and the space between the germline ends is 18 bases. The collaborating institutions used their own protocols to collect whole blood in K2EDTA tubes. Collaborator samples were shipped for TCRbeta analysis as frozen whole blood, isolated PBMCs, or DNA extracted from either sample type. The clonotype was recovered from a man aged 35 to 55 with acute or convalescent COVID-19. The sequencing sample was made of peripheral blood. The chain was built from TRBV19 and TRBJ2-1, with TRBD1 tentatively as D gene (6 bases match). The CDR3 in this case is CASSHRAQGVNEQFF. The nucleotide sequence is TGTGCCAGTAGCCACCGAGCACAGGGCGTCAATGAGCAGTTCTTC.